This T cell receptor (beta chain) was documented in a study of cytomegalovirus exposure and HLA in healthy donors. Whole-study findings and limits: In a later analysis, V- and J-gene trimming of beta chains associated with a DCLRE1C missense variant, replicated independently.

13 Jbeta primers and 60 Vbeta primers were used for the PCR. Profiling relied on immunoSEQ multiplex PCR, and the TCRdb table lists in-frame clones only, not all of them. The table shows 50,000 to 70,000 clones, with about 84% occurring only once. The CDR3 is made up of 14 amino acids. Germline V gives CDR1 MNHEY, CDR2 SMNVEV (reference sequence). As concerns this clone: Its matching antigen is unknown. The junction departs from germline at one end; a sequencing error may be responsible.

The chain employs TRBV27 and TRBJ2-4; 10 nucleotides align to TRBD1. This TCR was sampled from a male donor in good health and CMV-seronegative. Sample: PBMCs. The CDR3, as DNA: TGTGCCAGCAGTTCATGGGACAGGGGAAACAGTCAGTACTTC. This encodes CASSSWDRGNSQYF.